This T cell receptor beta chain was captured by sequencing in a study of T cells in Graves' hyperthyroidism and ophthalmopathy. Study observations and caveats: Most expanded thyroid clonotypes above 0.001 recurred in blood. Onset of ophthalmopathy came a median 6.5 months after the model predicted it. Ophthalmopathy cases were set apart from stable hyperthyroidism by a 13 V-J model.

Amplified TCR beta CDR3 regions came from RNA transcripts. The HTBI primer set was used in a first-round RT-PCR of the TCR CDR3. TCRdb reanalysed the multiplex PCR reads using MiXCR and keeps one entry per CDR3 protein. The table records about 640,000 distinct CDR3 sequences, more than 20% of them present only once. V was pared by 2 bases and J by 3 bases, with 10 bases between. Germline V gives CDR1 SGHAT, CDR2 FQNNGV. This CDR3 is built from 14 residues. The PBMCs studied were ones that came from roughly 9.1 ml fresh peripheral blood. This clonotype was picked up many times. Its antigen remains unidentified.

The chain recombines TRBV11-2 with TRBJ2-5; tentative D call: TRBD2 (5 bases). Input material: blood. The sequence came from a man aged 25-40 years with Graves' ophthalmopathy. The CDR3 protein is CASSLLLGEETQYF. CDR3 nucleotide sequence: TGTGCCAGCAGCTTATTGCTGGGAGAAGAGACCCAGTACTTC.